The present entry profiles one TCR beta chain with its context. Only in-frame clones appear in the TCRdb table, and some are missing; sequencing was by immunoSEQ multiplex PCR. The sample has about 40,000 clones; 85% are singletons. This CDR3 is built from 15 residues. With V trimmed by 4 bases and J by 0 bases, 2 bases remained unmatched. Germline-derived CDR1 and CDR2 are SGHRS and YFSETQ. The sample belongs to a study of blood T cell repertoires in COVID-19. Study overall: Both acute and convalescent COVID-19 samples were obtained from the United States, Italy and Spain.

The receptor was derived from a human donor in a cohort sampled during active COVID-19. This chain joins TRBV5-1 and TRBJ2-2; TRBD2 aligns across 8 bases. The source material was peripheral blood. The CDR3 sequence is CASSAGGPNTGELFF. For the CDR3, the DNA is TGCGCCAGCAGCGCGGGGGGCCCGAACACCGGGGAGCTGTTTTTT. Supplemented by reference TRBV5-1 and TRBJ2-2, the full variable domain reads KAGVTQTPRYLIKTRGQQVTLSCSPISGHRSVSWYQQTPGQGLQFLFEYFSETQRNKGNFPGRFSGRQFSNSRSEMNVSTLELGDSALYLCASSAGGPNTGELFFGEGSRLTVL.